This TCR beta chain stems from a study of the immune and genomic landscape of osteosarcoma. At the level of the study: The cohort was enriched for poor-risk osteosarcoma.

Germline loops: CDR1 LNHDA, CDR2 SQIVND (reference sequence). This CDR3 spans 14 amino acids. The ends were cut back, 6 bases at V and 0 bases at J, with 9 bases in the middle. Study-wide results and caveats: About 5 cases had a single hyperexpanded clone dominating the repertoire, all with fewer than 100 T-cell clonotypes. Compared with cold C1, the hot C3 cluster had higher, still-low clonality.

Data came from immunoSEQ multiplex PCR; TCRdb stores just in-frame clones and leaves some out. The data contain 1,200 to 1,500 clones, around 73% of them singletons. As for this clone: Its antigen is currently unknown.

Poor-prognosis osteosarcoma patients supplied post-treatment primary, local recurrence and metastasis tumor specimens. This clonotype originated in a woman aged 25 to 39 with osteosarcoma. The V gene is TRBV19, the J gene TRBJ1-5; D is possibly TRBD1 (5 bases). Sequencing was performed on metastatic tumor tissue from the lung. The CDR3 sequence is CASRNTGSNQPQHF. The CDR3 DNA follows: TGTGCCAGTAGGAACACAGGTAGCAATCAGCCCCAGCATTTT.